This T cell receptor beta chain was captured by sequencing in a study of cytomegalovirus exposure and HLA in healthy donors. The donors were part of the validation cohort, which consisted of more than 90 subjects and was separate from the first cohort of about 670 subjects. Germline V gene lookup returns CDR1 SNHLY and CDR2 FYNNEI. V shed 2 bases and J shed 0 bases, with 15 bases lying between them. The CDR3 has 17 residues. The table came from immunoSEQ multiplex PCR; TCRdb's copy has only in-frame clones and leaves some out. The table includes about 360,000 clones, roughly 90% detected once. To note about this clone: What it recognizes is unknown.

Findings and caveats of the study: The listing of roughly 160 TCR beta chains classed them as cytomegalovirus-associated. Specificity for CMV antigens was confirmed in vitro for a few of the CMV-associated chains.

The sequenced sample consisted of PBMCs. The chain is built from TRBV2 and TRBJ2-3, with a weak D call TRBD1 (5 bases). The clonotype was recovered from a woman between 18 and 29 years old in good health and CMV-seronegative. DNA of the CDR3: TGTGCCAGCAGTGAAAGCGCCAACAGGTTTAGCACAGATACGCAGTATTTT. Its translation is CASSESANRFSTDTQYF. Full variable domain (remainder filled in from reference TRBV2 and TRBJ2-3): EPEVTQTPSHQVTQMGQEVILRCVPISNHLYFYWYRQILGQKVEFLVSFYNNEISEKSEIFDDQFSVERPDGSNFTLKIRSTKLEDSAMYFCASSESANRFSTDTQYFGPGTRLTVL.